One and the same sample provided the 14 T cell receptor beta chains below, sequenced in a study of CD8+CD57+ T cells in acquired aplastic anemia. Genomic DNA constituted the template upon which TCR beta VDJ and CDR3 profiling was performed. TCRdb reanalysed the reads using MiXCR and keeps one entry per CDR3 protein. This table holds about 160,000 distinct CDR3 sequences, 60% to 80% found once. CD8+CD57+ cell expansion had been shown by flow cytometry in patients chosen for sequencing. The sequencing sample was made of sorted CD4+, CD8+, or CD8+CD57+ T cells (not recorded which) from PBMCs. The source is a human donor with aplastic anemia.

This chain's CDR3 is CASSPQATDTQYF. The CDR3, as DNA: TGTGCCAGCAGCCCCCAGGCCACAGATACGCAGTATTTT. The chain employs TRBV7-2 and TRBJ2-3; no definite D call. From germline, CDR1 is SGHTA and CDR2 FQGNSA. The CDR3 length is 13 residues. V lost 5 bases, J lost 2 bases, and 8 bases lay in between. Looking up the rest from reference TRBV7-2 and TRBJ2-3 gives the full variable domain: GAGVSQSPSNKVTEKGKDVELRCDPISGHTALYWYRQSLGQGLEFLIYFQGNSAPDKSGLPSDRFSAERTGGSVSTLTIQRTQQEDSAVYLCASSPQATDTQYFGPGTRLTVL.

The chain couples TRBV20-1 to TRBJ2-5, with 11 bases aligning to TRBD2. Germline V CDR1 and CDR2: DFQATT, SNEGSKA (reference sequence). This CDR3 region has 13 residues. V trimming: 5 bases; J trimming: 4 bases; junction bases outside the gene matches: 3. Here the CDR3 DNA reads TGCAGTGCTTTCGGACTAGCGGGAGAGACCCAGTACTTC. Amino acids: CSAFGLAGETQYF.

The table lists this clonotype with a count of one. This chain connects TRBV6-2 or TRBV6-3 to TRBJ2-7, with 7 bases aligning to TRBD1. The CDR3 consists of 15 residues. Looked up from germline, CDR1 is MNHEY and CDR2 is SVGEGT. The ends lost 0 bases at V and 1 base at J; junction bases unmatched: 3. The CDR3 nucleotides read TGTGCCAGCAGTTACTCAGGGGACAGTTCCTACGAGCAGTACGTC. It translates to CASSYSGDSSYEQYV.

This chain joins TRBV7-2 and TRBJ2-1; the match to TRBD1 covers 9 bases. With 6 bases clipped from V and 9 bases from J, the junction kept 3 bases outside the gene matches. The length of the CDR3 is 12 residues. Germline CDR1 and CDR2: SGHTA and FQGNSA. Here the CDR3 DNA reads TGTGCCAGCAGTTGGACAGGGGTTGAGCAGTTCTTC. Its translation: CASSWTGVEQFF.

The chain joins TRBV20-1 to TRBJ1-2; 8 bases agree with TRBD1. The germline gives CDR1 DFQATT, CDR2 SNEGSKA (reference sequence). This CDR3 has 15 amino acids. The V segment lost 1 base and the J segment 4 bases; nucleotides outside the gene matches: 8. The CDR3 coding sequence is TGCAGTGCTAGAGGTACCGGGACAGGAGGCTATGGCTACACCTTC. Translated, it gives CSARGTGTGGYGYTF.

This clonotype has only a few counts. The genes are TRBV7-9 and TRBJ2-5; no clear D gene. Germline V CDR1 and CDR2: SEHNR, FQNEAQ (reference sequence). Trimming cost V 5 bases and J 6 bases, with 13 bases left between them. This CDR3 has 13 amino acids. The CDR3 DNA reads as TGTGCCAGCAGCCCCATGGACCGGAAGACCCAGTACTTC. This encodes CASSPMDRKTQYF.

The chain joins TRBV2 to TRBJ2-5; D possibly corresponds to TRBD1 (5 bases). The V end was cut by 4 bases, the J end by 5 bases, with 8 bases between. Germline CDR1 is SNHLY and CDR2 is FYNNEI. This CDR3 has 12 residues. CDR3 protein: CASSGGAETQYF. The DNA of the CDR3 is TGTGCCAGCAGTGGGGGCGCCGAGACCCAGTACTTC.

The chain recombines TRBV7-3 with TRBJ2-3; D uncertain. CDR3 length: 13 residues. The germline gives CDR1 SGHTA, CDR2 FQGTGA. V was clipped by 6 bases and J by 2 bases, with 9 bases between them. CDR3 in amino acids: CASSPIITDTQYF. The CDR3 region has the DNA TGTGCCAGCAGTCCCATTATCACAGATACGCAGTATTTT.

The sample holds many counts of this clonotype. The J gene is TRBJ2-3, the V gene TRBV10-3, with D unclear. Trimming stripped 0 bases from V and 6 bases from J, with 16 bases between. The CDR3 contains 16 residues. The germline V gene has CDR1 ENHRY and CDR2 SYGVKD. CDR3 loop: CAISESVVRWTDTQYF. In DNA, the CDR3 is TGTGCCATCAGTGAGTCCGTTGTACGCTGGACGGATACGCAGTATTTT.

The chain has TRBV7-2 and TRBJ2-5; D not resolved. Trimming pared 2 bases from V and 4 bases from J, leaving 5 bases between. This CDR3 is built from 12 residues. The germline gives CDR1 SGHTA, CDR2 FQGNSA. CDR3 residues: CASSLSSETQYF. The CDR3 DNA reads TGTGCCAGCAGCTTATCCTCAGAGACCCAGTACTTC.

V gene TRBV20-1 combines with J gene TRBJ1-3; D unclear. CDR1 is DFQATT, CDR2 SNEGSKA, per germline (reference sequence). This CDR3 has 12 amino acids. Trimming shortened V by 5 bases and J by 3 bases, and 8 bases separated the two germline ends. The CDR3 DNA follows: TGCAGTGCTGGGCTAGGTGGAAACACCATATATTTT. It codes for CSAGLGGNTIYF.

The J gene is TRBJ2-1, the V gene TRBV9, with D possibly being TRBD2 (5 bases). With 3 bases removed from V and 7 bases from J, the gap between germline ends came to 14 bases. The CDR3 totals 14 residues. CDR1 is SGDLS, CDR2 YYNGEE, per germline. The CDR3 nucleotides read TGTGCCAGCAGCGGGCTGGCGAGGAGGAATGAGCAGTTCTTC. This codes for CASSGLARRNEQFF.

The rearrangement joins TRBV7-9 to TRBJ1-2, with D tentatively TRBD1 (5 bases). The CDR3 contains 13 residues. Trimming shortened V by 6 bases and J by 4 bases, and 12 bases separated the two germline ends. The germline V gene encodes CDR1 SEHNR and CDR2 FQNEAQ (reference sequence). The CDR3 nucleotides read TGTGCCAGCAGGAACGGGGGGTCCTATGGCTACACCTTC. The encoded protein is CASRNGGSYGYTF.

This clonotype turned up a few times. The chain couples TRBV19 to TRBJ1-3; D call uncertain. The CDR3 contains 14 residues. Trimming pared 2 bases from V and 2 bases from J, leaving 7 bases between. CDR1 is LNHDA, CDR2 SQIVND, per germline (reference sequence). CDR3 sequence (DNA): TGTGCCAGTAGTATAAGGACGGCTGGAAACACCATATATTTT. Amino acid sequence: CASSIRTAGNTIYF. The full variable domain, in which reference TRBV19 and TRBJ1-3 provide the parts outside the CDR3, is DGGITQSPKYLFRKEGQNVTLSCEQNLNHDAMYWYRQDPGQGLRLIYYSQIVNDFQKGDIAEGYSVSREKKESFPLTVTSAQKNPTAFYLCASSIRTAGNTIYFGEGSWLTVV.